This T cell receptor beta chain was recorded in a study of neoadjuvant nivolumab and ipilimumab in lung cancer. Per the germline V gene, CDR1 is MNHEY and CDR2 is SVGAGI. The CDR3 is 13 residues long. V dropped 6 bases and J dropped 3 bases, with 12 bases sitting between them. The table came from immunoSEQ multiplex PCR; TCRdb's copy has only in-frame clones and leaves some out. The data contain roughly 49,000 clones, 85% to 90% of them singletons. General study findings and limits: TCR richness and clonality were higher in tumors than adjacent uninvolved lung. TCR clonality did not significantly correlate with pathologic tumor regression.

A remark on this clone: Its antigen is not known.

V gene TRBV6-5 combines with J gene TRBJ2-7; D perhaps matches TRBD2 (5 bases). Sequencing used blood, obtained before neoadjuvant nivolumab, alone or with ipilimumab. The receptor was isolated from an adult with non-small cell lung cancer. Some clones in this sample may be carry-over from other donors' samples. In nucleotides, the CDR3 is TGTGCCAGCAGCCCTACTAGACTCTACGAGCAGTACTTC. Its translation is CASSPTRLYEQYF.